Below, 27 T cell receptor beta chains from the same sample are listed, as sequenced in a study of T cell responses to AZD1222 COVID-19 vaccine. Some clones are missing from TCRdb's copy, which holds only in-frame ones; the method was immunoSEQ multiplex PCR. The sample records 120,000 to 150,000 clones, roughly 92% being singletons. This material consisted of peripheral blood, taken 28 days after the second AZD1222 dose. The receptor set was obtained from an adult who received the AZD1222 COVID-19 vaccine.

The chain links TRBV7-8 to TRBJ2-7; TRBD2 might be the D (6 bases). This CDR3 contains 14 residues. CDR1 is SGHVS and CDR2 is FQNEAQ in the germline V gene. V was cut by 3 bases and J by 1 base, with 10 bases left in between. This chain's CDR3 is CASSFSGTSYEQYF. The CDR3 DNA reads as TGTGCCAGCAGCTTTTCGGGGACTTCCTACGAGCAGTACTTC.

J is TRBJ2-3 and V is TRBV5-4; D may be TRBD2 (6 bases). Per the germline V gene, CDR1 is SGHNT and CDR2 is YYREEE (reference sequence). The CDR3 has 15 residues. Trimming removed 3 bases at V and 3 bases at J, with 14 bases between. CDR3 loop: CASSSGLSQTDTQYF. The CDR3, as DNA: TGTGCCAGCAGCTCGGGACTGAGCCAGACAGATACGCAGTATTTT. The whole variable domain, remainder taken from reference TRBV5-4 and TRBJ2-3, is ETGVTQSPTHLIKTRGQQVTLRCSSQSGHNTVSWYQQALGQGPQFIFQYYREEENGRGNFPPRFSGLQFPNYSSELNVNALELDDSALYLCASSSGLSQTDTQYFGPGTRLTVL.

This rearrangement joins TRBV7-2 to TRBJ1-2; possible D gene TRBD1, 5 bases. V was shortened by 3 bases and J by 5 bases, with 13 bases between the two germline ends. This CDR3 region has 14 residues. In germline, CDR1 is SGHTA, CDR2 FQGNSA. The CDR3 region has the DNA TGTGCCAGCAGCTTCCCCCGGGACCAATATGGCTACACCTTC. This gives the protein CASSFPRDQYGYTF.

This clone was picked up a small number of times. Sequence at one end of the junction differs from germline and may be a read error. The chain joins TRBV4-1 to TRBJ1-1; TRBD1 is a possible D gene (5 bases). Per germline, CDR1 MGHRA and CDR2 YSYEKL. The CDR3 is made up of 16 amino acids. The CDR3: CASSQVLGDGPPDAFF. DNA for the CDR3: TGCGCCAGCAGCCAAGTTCTAGGGGACGGGCCTCCTGACGCTTTCTTT.

The chain couples TRBV5-4 to TRBJ1-4; D perhaps matches TRBD1 (5 bases). Trimming removed 0 bases from V and 7 bases from J, with 13 bases in between. CDR1 is SGHNT, CDR2 YYREEE, per germline (reference sequence). The CDR3 loop spans 15 amino acids. This CDR3 reads CASSLARPGAEKLFF. For the CDR3, the DNA is TGTGCCAGCAGCTTGGCTCGTCCTGGGGCTGAAAAACTGTTTTTT.

This chain links TRBV2 with TRBJ1-3; tentative D call: TRBD1 (5 bases). V was shortened by 2 bases and J by 0 bases, with 5 bases between the two germline ends. CDR1 is SNHLY and CDR2 is FYNNEI in the germline V gene. This CDR3 is built from 14 residues. This CDR3 is CASSEQGSGNTIYF. The CDR3 bases are TGTGCCAGCAGTGAACAGGGCTCTGGAAACACCATATATTTT.

This rearrangement joins TRBV7-2 to TRBJ1-2; D is possibly TRBD1 (5 bases). The germline CDR1 and CDR2 sequences are SGHTA and FQGNSA. CDR3 size: 15 residues. V shed 1 base and J shed 4 bases, with 13 bases lying between them. The CDR3 region has the DNA TGTGCCAGCAGCTTAGATGGGGGAAGATCCTATGGCTACACCTTC. Amino acid sequence: CASSLDGGRSYGYTF.

This clone has a handful of counts. The V gene is TRBV2, the J gene TRBJ2-7; D unclear. Looked up from germline, CDR1 is SNHLY and CDR2 is FYNNEI. The CDR3 has 13 residues. V was shortened by 7 bases and J by 0 bases, with 10 bases between the two germline ends. CDR3: CASIAVSSYEQYF. The CDR3, as DNA: TGTGCCAGCATCGCGGTGAGCTCCTACGAGCAGTACTTC.

Remarks on this clone: The sample contains more than one DNA sequence encoding this CDR3. This sequence joins TRBV7-2 and TRBJ2-7; 9 positions agree with TRBD2. There are 15 residues in the CDR3. Looked up from germline, CDR1 is SGHTA and CDR2 is FQGNSA. Trimming cost V 3 bases and J 2 bases; bases outside gene matches: 5. CDR3 in amino acids: CASSLLAGAAYEQYF. CDR3 nucleotide sequence: TGTGCCAGCAGCTTGTTAGCGGGGGCCGCCTACGAGCAGTACTTC.

The J gene is TRBJ1-3, the V gene TRBV29-1; 9 bases are shared with TRBD1. This CDR3 is built from 14 residues. J lost 1 base, V lost 5 bases, and 3 bases had no gene match. Germline V gene data show CDR1 as SQVTM and CDR2 as ANQGSEA. CDR3 coding DNA: TGCAGCGTTACCGGGACAGGGTCTGGAAACACCATATATTTT. Its protein is CSVTGTGSGNTIYF.

The chain joins TRBV5-5 to TRBJ2-3; D is unresolved. The V end lost 0 bases, the J end lost 10 bases, and 12 bases lay between the germline ends. This CDR3 comprises 13 residues. CDR1 is SGHKS and CDR2 is YYEKEE in the germline V gene (reference sequence). The CDR3 region is CASSLADAGAQYF. The CDR3 nucleotides are TGTGCCAGCAGCTTGGCTGACGCTGGGGCGCAGTATTTT.

The CDR3 coding sequence is TGTGCCAGCAGCCCCGGGGCCTACGAGCAGTACTTC. This codes for CASSPGAYEQYF. The V gene is TRBV7-9, the J gene TRBJ2-7, with a tentative D call TRBD2 (5 bases). Trimming took off 5 bases at V and 2 bases at J, with 7 bases between the two ends. Germline V gene lookup returns CDR1 SEHNR and CDR2 FQNEAQ (reference sequence). CDR3 length: 12 residues. The full variable domain, completed using reference TRBV7-9 and TRBJ2-7, is DTGVSQNPRHKITKRGQNVTFRCDPISEHNRLYWYRQTLGQGPEFLTYFQNEAQLEKSRLLSDRFSAERPKGSFSTLEIQRTEQGDSAMYLCASSPGAYEQYFGPGTRLTVT.

The V and J genes are TRBV28 and TRBJ1-5; D unclear. The ends were cut back, 2 bases at V and 4 bases at J, with 3 bases in the middle. This CDR3 is built from 12 residues. Germline V CDR1 and CDR2: MDHEN, SYDVKM. The CDR3 DNA is TGTGCCAGCAGTTTACGGAATCAGCCCCAGCATTTT. It is translated as CASSLRNQPQHF.

The chain recombines TRBV11-2 with TRBJ1-4, with D unresolved. Germline V lookup: CDR1 SGHAT, CDR2 FQNNGV. CDR3 length: 14 amino acids. The V end lost 3 bases, the J end lost 7 bases, and 12 bases lay between the germline ends. CDR3 coding DNA: TGTGCCAGCAGCTTGGGAGTGGAGGGTGAAAAACTGTTTTTT. This encodes CASSLGVEGEKLFF.

The genes are TRBV2 and TRBJ2-4, with 7 bases that match TRBD2. V shed 6 bases and J 8 bases; nucleotides not matched to a gene: 4. CDR1 and CDR2 from the germline V gene are SNHLY and FYNNEI. The CDR3 covers 12 residues. CDR3 in amino acids: CASRGLGYIQYF. The CDR3 bases are TGTGCCAGCAGAGGACTAGGGTACATTCAGTACTTC.

The chain couples TRBV7-2 to TRBJ1-3; no clear D gene. The V and J ends lost 1 base and 0 bases respectively, with 10 bases between them. The germline V gene has CDR1 SGHTA and CDR2 FQGNSA. The CDR3 is made up of 16 amino acids. CDR3 amino acids: CASSLGSLNSGNTIYF. DNA for the CDR3: TGTGCCAGCAGCTTAGGCTCCTTAAACTCTGGAAACACCATATATTTT.

The chain uses TRBV13 and TRBJ2-1; 9 nucleotides match TRBD1. This CDR3 comprises 15 residues. With 6 bases clipped from V and 3 bases from J, the junction kept 6 bases outside the gene matches. Germline V CDR1 and CDR2: PRHDT, FYEKMQ (reference sequence). For the CDR3, the DNA is TGTGCCAGCAGAACTCCGGGACAGGGCTACAATGAGCAGTTCTTC. This encodes CASRTPGQGYNEQFF.

This clone was recorded once. This chain joins TRBV6-2 or TRBV6-3 and TRBJ2-2; D remains unclear. The ends were cut back, 0 bases at V and 1 base at J, with 12 bases in the middle. The V gene's germline CDR1 is MNHEY and CDR2 SVGEGT. The length of the CDR3 is 17 residues. In nucleotides, the CDR3 is TGTGCCAGCAGTTACTCGCACCACCCCATGAACACCGGGGAGCTGTTTTTT. Its protein is CASSYSHHPMNTGELFF.

This chain's CDR3 is CASSRPGHQLANTEAFF. The CDR3 DNA follows: TGTGCCAGCAGTCGTCCGGGACATCAGTTGGCGAACACTGAAGCTTTCTTT. J is TRBJ1-1 and V is TRBV28, with a possible D match to TRBD1 (6 bases). The CDR3 runs 17 residues. Germline values: CDR1 MDHEN, CDR2 SYDVKM. Deletions cut 5 bases from V and 1 base from J, with 20 bases between.

The V and J genes are TRBV5-6 and TRBJ2-7; D remains unclear. The V gene's germline CDR1 is SGHDT and CDR2 YYEEEE. CDR3 size: 16 residues. Trimming left V 4 bases short and J 0 bases short, with 17 bases between. The CDR3 sequence: CASSHFWAGYSYEQYF. In nucleotides, the CDR3 is TGTGCCAGCAGCCATTTCTGGGCAGGCTACTCCTACGAGCAGTACTTC.

The V gene is TRBV6-2 or TRBV6-3, the J gene TRBJ1-1, with 7 bases lining up with TRBD1. The CDR3 spans 14 residues. Germline values: CDR1 MNHEY, CDR2 SVGEGT. Losses at the gene ends were 6 bases for V and 1 base for J; bases not matched to a gene: 5. CDR3 DNA: TGTGCCAGCAGCCCGAACAGGGGGAACACTGAAGCTTTCTTT. Its protein is CASSPNRGNTEAFF.

The rearrangement uses TRBV4-1 and TRBJ2-7; 9 nucleotides agree with TRBD2. This CDR3 has 16 residues. Looked up from germline, CDR1 is MGHRA and CDR2 is YSYEKL. After removal of 0 bases from V and 4 bases from J, the junction contained 7 bases not matched to a gene. CDR3 region: CASSQDGAGGLYEQYF. Here the CDR3 DNA reads TGCGCCAGCAGCCAAGATGGGGCGGGGGGGCTGTACGAGCAGTACTTC.

The V and J genes are TRBV9 and TRBJ2-2; 9 bases match TRBD1. Germline CDR1 is SGDLS and CDR2 is YYNGEE. The junction had 6 bases not matched to a gene; V was cut back by 3 bases and J by 0 bases. This CDR3 is 17 amino acids long. The CDR3 sequence is CASSEYRGPSNTGELFF. In DNA form, the CDR3 reads TGTGCCAGCAGCGAATACAGGGGGCCCTCGAACACCGGGGAGCTGTTTTTT.

The chain joins TRBV6-5 to TRBJ2-2, with 8 bases that match TRBD2. After removal of 7 bases from V and 6 bases from J, the junction contained 10 bases not matched to a gene. The CDR3 has 15 residues. From germline, CDR1 is MNHEY and CDR2 SVGAGI. The CDR3 loop reads CASTPGGFGSGELFF. The CDR3, as DNA: TGTGCCAGCACCCCGGGAGGGTTCGGGTCCGGGGAGCTGTTTTTT.

The rearrangement links TRBV28 to TRBJ1-5, with 9 bases lining up with TRBD1. CDR1 MDHEN and CDR2 SYDVKM come from the germline V gene. The trim removed 3 bases at V and 4 bases at J, leaving 7 bases unmatched. The CDR3 runs to 16 residues. Here the CDR3 DNA reads TGTGCCAGCAGTTTGGGCGGGACAGGGAAGAATCAGCCCCAGCATTTT. This codes for CASSLGGTGKNQPQHF.

The chain recombines TRBV9 with TRBJ1-3, with D unresolved. V was clipped by 3 bases and J by 3 bases, with 7 bases between them. CDR1 is SGDLS and CDR2 is YYNGEE in the germline V gene. The CDR3 length is 13 residues. The CDR3 DNA is TGTGCCAGCAGCGCGAGTAATGGAAACACCATATATTTT. Translating it yields CASSASNGNTIYF.

This clone was counted a single time. This chain connects TRBV29-1 to TRBJ1-2, with 8 bases fitting TRBD1. V gave up 3 bases and J gave up 8 bases; unmatched junction bases: 11. The length of the CDR3 is 14 residues. CDR1 and CDR2 (germline): SQVTM, ANQGSEA. CDR3 in DNA: TGCAGCGTTGAGATAACGACAGGGGTATGGGGCTACACCTTC. Translation gives CSVEITTGVWGYTF.